These 23 T cell receptor beta chains share one sample of origin, sequenced in a study of blood T cell repertoires in COVID-19. Clones were sequenced by immunoSEQ multiplex PCR, and TCRdb holds only the in-frame ones, with some missing. The table has under 250,000 clones, roughly four fifths seen once; the top ten hold under 2%. Sequencing was carried out using PBMCs or T cells enriched from blood (not recorded which). These receptors were taken from a man between 60 and 75 years old who had recovered from COVID-19.

The chain uses TRBV3-1 (or the pseudogene TRBV3-2) and TRBJ2-2; 12 bases match TRBD2. This CDR3 is 16 amino acids long. Germline trimming cut 4 bases from V and 1 base from J; bases unmatched to any gene: 1. Per the germline V gene, CDR1 is LGHDT and CDR2 is YNNKEL (reference sequence). CDR3 sequence (DNA): TGTGCCAGCAGCCCGGGACTAGCGGGGAACACCGGGGAGCTGTTTTTT. It specifies CASSPGLAGNTGELFF.

The gene calls are TRBV6-6 and TRBJ2-1; the match to TRBD1 covers 10 bases. CDR1 MNHNY and CDR2 SVGAGI come from the germline V gene (reference sequence). The CDR3 totals 16 residues. Losses at the gene ends were 10 bases for V and 10 bases for J; bases not matched to a gene: 19. The CDR3 DNA sequence: TGTGCCACGCAACTGTCGCCGACAGGGGGCTACTGGGAGCAGTTCTTC. Its translation is CATQLSPTGGYWEQFF.

The J gene is TRBJ2-1, the V gene TRBV6-5, with D perhaps TRBD2 (5 bases). Germline CDR1 MNHEY, CDR2 SVGAGI. This CDR3 spans 14 amino acids. The V gene lost 4 bases and the J gene lost 5 bases, with 12 bases spanning the gap. The CDR3 DNA is TGTGCCAGCAGTTTTCGGGATGAGGACAATGAGCAGTTCTTC. As protein: CASSFRDEDNEQFF.

V gene TRBV7-2 combines with J gene TRBJ2-1; weak D call: TRBD1 (6 bases). Germline V CDR1 and CDR2: SGHTA, FQGNSA. CDR3 length equals 17 residues. Trimming removed 0 bases at V and 8 bases at J, with 20 bases between. In nucleotides, the CDR3 is TGTGCCAGCAGCTTAGCGCTCAGGGGCCGAGGAGAGGATGAGCAGTTCTTC. It translates to CASSLALRGRGEDEQFF.

This chain uses TRBV7-8 with TRBJ1-4; TRBD1 agrees at 10 bases. This CDR3 contains 18 residues. With V trimmed by 4 bases and J by 2 bases, 10 bases remained unmatched. Germline V gene lookup returns CDR1 SGHVS and CDR2 FQNEAQ. The CDR3 is CASSSDRGLLTTNEKLFF. CDR3 DNA: TGTGCCAGCAGCTCCGACAGGGGGCTTTTAACGACTAATGAAAAACTGTTTTTT. Full variable domain (remainder filled in from reference TRBV7-8 and TRBJ1-4): GAGVSQSPRYKVAKRGQDVALRCDPISGHVSLFWYQQALGQGPEFLTYFQNEAQLDKSGLPSDRFFAERPEGSVSTLKIQRTQQEDSAVYLCASSSDRGLLTTNEKLFFGSGTQLSVL.

This rearrangement joins TRBV3-1 (or the pseudogene TRBV3-2) to TRBJ2-5, with TRBD1 matching over 7 bases. The germline V gene has CDR1 LGHDT and CDR2 YNNKEL (reference sequence). Losses at the gene ends were 11 bases for V and 7 bases for J; bases not matched to a gene: 28. CDR3 size: 18 residues. This chain's CDR3 is CAGQKGCTSGGPSLTQYF. The CDR3 nucleotides are TGTGCCGGCCAAAAAGGGTGTACTTCAGGGGGTCCGTCACTGACCCAGTACTTC.

The CDR3 coding sequence is TGTGCCAGCAGCCCACAGGGGGCAAGCACTGAAGCTTTCTTT. It codes for CASSPQGASTEAFF. The chain links TRBV7-8 to TRBJ1-1; 9 bases align to TRBD1. With V trimmed by 5 bases and J by 4 bases, 5 bases remained unmatched. The CDR3 has 14 amino acids. CDR1 and CDR2 from the germline V gene are SGHVS and FQNEAQ. The full variable domain, rest sourced from reference TRBV7-8 and TRBJ1-1, is GAGVSQSPRYKVAKRGQDVALRCDPISGHVSLFWYQQALGQGPEFLTYFQNEAQLDKSGLPSDRFFAERPEGSVSTLKIQRTQQEDSAVYLCASSPQGASTEAFFGQGTRLTVV.

The chain couples TRBV29-1 to TRBJ1-4; 7 bases align to TRBD1. Germline V gene data show CDR1 as SQVTM and CDR2 as ANQGSEA. With V trimmed by 6 bases and J by 7 bases, 8 bases remained unmatched. This CDR3 is 13 amino acids long. The CDR3 coding sequence is TGCAGCGTGACTTTAACAGGGGTTGAAAAACTGTTTTTT. This sequence encodes CSVTLTGVEKLFF.

Worth noting for this clone: The junction does not match germline at one end; this may be a read error. The chain has TRBV27 and TRBJ2-3; the D gene is possibly TRBD1 (5 bases). Germline V lookup: CDR1 MNHEY, CDR2 SMNVEV (reference sequence). The CDR3 loop spans 16 amino acids. DNA of the CDR3: TGTGCCAGCAGCCCCCGCCCTCGTTGGGGCACCGATACGCAGTATTTT. Translating gives CASSPRPRWGTDTQYF.

This chain connects TRBV10-3 to TRBJ2-3; D is ambiguous. This CDR3 comprises 17 residues. From germline, CDR1 is ENHRY and CDR2 SYGVKD. V dropped 0 bases and J dropped 1 base, with 14 bases sitting between them. CDR3 sequence (DNA): TGTGCCATCAGTGAGTCTGGGCTGTTACTGGGCACAGATACGCAGTATTTT. This sequence encodes CAISESGLLLGTDTQYF.

This sequence joins TRBV7-2 and TRBJ2-3; the match to TRBD2 covers 7 bases. This CDR3 comprises 16 residues. The V and J ends lost 3 bases and 3 bases, in that order; junction bases with no gene match: 9. Germline V lookup: CDR1 SGHTA, CDR2 FQGNSA. CDR3 nucleotides: TGTGCCAGCAGCTTGGGGGGGGGAATAGGTACAGATACGCAGTATTTT. It codes for CASSLGGGIGTDTQYF.

This chain links TRBV27 with TRBJ1-2, with 9 bases identical to TRBD1. The length of the CDR3 is 17 residues. Losses at the gene ends were 7 bases for V and 4 bases for J; bases not matched to a gene: 16. Germline CDR1 and CDR2: MNHEY and SMNVEV (reference sequence). Written as DNA, the CDR3 is TGTGCCAGCACTTTGTCCTTTGGACAGGGGTTCGGCTATGGCTACACCTTC. It yields the protein CASTLSFGQGFGYGYTF.

CDR3 DNA sequence: TGTGCCAGCTCACTCGGACGGGGGGATAATTCACCCCTCCACTTT. This gives the protein CASSLGRGDNSPLHF. The J gene is TRBJ1-6, the V gene TRBV18; possible D gene TRBD1, 5 bases. Trimming pared 4 bases from V and 5 bases from J, leaving 12 bases between. The CDR3 sequence is 15 residues long. From germline, CDR1 is KGHSH and CDR2 LQKENI.

The chain couples TRBV28 to TRBJ1-5, with D tentatively TRBD1 (6 bases). Per germline, CDR1 MDHEN and CDR2 SYDVKM. V was clipped by 5 bases and J by 9 bases, with 20 bases between them. This CDR3 spans 15 amino acids. The CDR3 coding sequence is TGTGCCAGCAGTCCACCCACACCTACAGGGTTGCCCCAGCATTTT. Translating it yields CASSPPTPTGLPQHF. Full variable domain (missing parts from reference TRBV28 and TRBJ1-5): DVKVTQSSRYLVKRTGEKVFLECVQDMDHENMFWYRQDPGLGLRLIYFSYDVKMKEKGDIPEGYSVSREKKERFSLILESASTNQTSMYLCASSPPTPTGLPQHFGDGTRLSIL.

This chain connects TRBV7-9 to TRBJ1-4, with 11 positions matching TRBD1. Trimming removed 1 base from V and 5 bases from J; junction bases left unmatched: 0. The CDR3 is made up of 15 amino acids. Germline CDR1 and CDR2: SEHNR and FQNEAQ (reference sequence). The CDR3 coding sequence is TGTGCCAGCAGCTTAGGGGACAGGGGGAATGAAAAACTGTTTTTT. The encoded protein is CASSLGDRGNEKLFF.

This sequence joins TRBV2 and TRBJ1-2, with D tentatively TRBD1 (5 bases). The CDR3 is 14 amino acids. Deletions cut 4 bases from V and 2 bases from J, with 11 bases between. Germline values: CDR1 SNHLY, CDR2 FYNNEI. This chain's CDR3 is CASSVGASNYGYTF. Written as DNA, the CDR3 is TGTGCCAGCAGTGTAGGGGCCTCGAACTATGGCTACACCTTC. Full variable domain (missing parts from reference TRBV2 and TRBJ1-2): EPEVTQTPSHQVTQMGQEVILRCVPISNHLYFYWYRQILGQKVEFLVSFYNNEISEKSEIFDDQFSVERPDGSNFTLKIRSTKLEDSAMYFCASSVGASNYGYTFGSGTRLTVV.

The rearrangement uses TRBV24-1 and TRBJ1-1; tentatively, D is TRBD1 (5 bases). V lost 7 bases and J lost 7, with 9 bases in between. In germline, CDR1 is KGHDR, CDR2 SFDVKD. The length of the CDR3 is 11 residues. The CDR3 coding sequence is TGTGCCACCAGGGGGGGGAATGAAGCTTTCTTT. It is translated as CATRGGNEAFF.

V usage is TRBV18 and J usage is TRBJ2-5; 9 bases fit TRBD1. Germline V gives CDR1 KGHSH, CDR2 LQKENI. With V trimmed by 3 bases and J by 3 bases, 5 bases remained unmatched. The CDR3 is 15 amino acids. CDR3 sequence: CASSPEQGAEETQYF. The CDR3 DNA sequence: TGTGCCAGCTCACCCGAACAGGGGGCAGAAGAGACCCAGTACTTC.

This clone was found once. J is TRBJ2-3 and V is TRBV5-1; 11 positions agree with TRBD2. Germline V gives CDR1 SGHRS, CDR2 YFSETQ. J lost 2 bases, V lost 0 bases, and 2 bases had no gene match. This CDR3 contains 16 residues. CDR3 coding DNA: TGCGCCAGCAGCTTGGTAGCGGGGGGGGACACAGATACGCAGTATTTT. Translated: CASSLVAGGDTDTQYF.

V and J are TRBV5-1 and TRBJ2-3; 11 positions match TRBD2. CDR1 and CDR2 from the germline V gene are SGHRS and YFSETQ. Trimming cost V 4 bases and J 2 bases; bases outside gene matches: 6. There are 16 residues in the CDR3. DNA for the CDR3: TGCGCCAGCAGCCCACTAGCGGGGGCCCACACAGATACGCAGTATTTT. Translating it yields CASSPLAGAHTDTQYF.

This clone was observed a few times. The V and J genes are TRBV5-5 and TRBJ2-7, with 8 positions matching TRBD1. The CDR3 has 14 amino acids. Germline loops: CDR1 SGHKS, CDR2 YYEKEE (reference sequence). The trim removed 0 bases at V and 6 bases at J, leaving 5 bases unmatched. The CDR3 reads CASSLEQGVGEQYF. Written as DNA, the CDR3 is TGTGCCAGCAGCTTGGAACAGGGGGTAGGCGAGCAGTACTTC.

This clone is a singleton in its sample. The V gene is TRBV6-1, the J gene TRBJ1-1, with 7 bases aligning to TRBD1. V was pared by 3 bases and J by 9 bases, with 7 bases of the junction left unmatched. Per germline, CDR1 MNHNS and CDR2 SASEGT. There are 13 residues in the CDR3. CDR3 protein: CASSDRGAGQAFF. CDR3 nucleotide sequence: TGTGCCAGCAGTGACAGGGGGGCGGGGCAAGCTTTCTTT.

J is TRBJ2-7 and V is TRBV4-1; a possible D gene is TRBD1 (5 bases). Deletions cut 0 bases from V and 1 base from J, with 13 bases between. Per germline, CDR1 MGHRA and CDR2 YSYEKL. This CDR3 is 16 amino acids long. The DNA for the CDR3 is TGCGCCAGCAGCCAAGATTCAGGGCAACCTTCCTACGAGCAGTACTTC. Translation gives CASSQDSGQPSYEQYF.